This T cell receptor (beta chain) was captured in a study of blood T cell repertoires in COVID-19. On the study more broadly: Acute and convalescent COVID-19 specimens originated in the United States, Italy and Spain.

V lost 6 bases to trimming and J lost 7 bases, with 10 bases between them. Germline CDR1 is LGHNT and CDR2 is FRNRAP. This CDR3 contains 12 residues. In the authors' methods: Researchers report that nucleated cell counts were estimated from reference gene primer amplification. Method: immunoSEQ multiplex PCR; TCRdb's copy keeps in-frame clones and lacks some. Clone size and V and J calls were adopted from that table, with D and trimming inferred from the DNA. The sample has about 250,000 clones; about 83% are singletons. The sequenced sample was peripheral blood. The J gene is TRBJ1-5, the V gene TRBV12-5; possible D gene TRBD1, 5 bases. This clonotype was sampled from a human donor in a cohort sampled during active COVID-19. CDR3 loop: CASGRDSQPQHF. CDR3 bases: TGTGCTAGTGGCCGAGACAGCCAGCCCCAGCATTTT.